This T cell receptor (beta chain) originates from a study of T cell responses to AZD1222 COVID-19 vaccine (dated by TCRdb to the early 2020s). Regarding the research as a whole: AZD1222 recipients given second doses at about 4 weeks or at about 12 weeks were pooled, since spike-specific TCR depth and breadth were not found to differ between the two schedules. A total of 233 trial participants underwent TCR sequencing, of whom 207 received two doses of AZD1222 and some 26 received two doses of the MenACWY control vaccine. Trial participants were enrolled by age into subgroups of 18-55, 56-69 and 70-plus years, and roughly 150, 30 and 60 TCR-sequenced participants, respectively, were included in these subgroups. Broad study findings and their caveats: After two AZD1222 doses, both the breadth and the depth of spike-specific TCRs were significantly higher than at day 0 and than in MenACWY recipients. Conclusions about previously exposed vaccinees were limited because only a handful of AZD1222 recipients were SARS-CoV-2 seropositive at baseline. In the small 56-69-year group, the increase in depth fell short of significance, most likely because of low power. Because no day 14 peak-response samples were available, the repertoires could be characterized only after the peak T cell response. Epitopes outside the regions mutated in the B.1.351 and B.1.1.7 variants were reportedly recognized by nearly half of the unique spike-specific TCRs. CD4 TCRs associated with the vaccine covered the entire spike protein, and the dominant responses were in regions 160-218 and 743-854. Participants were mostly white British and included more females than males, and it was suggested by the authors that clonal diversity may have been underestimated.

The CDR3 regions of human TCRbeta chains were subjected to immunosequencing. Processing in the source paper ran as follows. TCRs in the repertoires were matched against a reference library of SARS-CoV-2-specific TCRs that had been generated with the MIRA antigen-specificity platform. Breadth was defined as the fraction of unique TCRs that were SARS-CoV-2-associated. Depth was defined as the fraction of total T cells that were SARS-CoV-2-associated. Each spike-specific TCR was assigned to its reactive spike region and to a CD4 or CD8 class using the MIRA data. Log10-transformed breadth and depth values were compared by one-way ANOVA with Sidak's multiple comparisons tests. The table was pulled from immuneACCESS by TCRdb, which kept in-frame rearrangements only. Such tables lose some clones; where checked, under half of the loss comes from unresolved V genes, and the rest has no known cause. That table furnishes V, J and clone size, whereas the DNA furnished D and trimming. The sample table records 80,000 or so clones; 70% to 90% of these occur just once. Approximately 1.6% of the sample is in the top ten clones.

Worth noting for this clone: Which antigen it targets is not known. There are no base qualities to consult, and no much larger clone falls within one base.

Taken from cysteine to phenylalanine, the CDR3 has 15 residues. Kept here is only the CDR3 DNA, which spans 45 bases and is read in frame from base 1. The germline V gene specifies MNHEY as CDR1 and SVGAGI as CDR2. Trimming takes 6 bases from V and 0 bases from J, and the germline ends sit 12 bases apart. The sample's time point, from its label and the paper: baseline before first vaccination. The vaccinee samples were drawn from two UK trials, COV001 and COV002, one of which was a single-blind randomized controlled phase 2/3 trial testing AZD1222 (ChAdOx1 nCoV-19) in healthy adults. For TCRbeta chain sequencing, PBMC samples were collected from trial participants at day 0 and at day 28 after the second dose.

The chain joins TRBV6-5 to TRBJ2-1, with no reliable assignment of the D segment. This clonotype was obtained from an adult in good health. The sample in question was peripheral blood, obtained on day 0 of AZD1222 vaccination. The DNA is TGTGCCAGCAGCTCAGCTCAAAGCTCCTACAATGAGCAGTTCTTC. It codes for CASSSAQSSYNEQFF.